This TCR beta chain was identified during a study of T cells in Graves' hyperthyroidism and ophthalmopathy. This clonotype was detected only a few times. Researchers amplified the TCR beta CDR3 regions from RNA transcripts. The HTBI primer set served for first-round RT-PCR of the TCR CDR3. TCRdb called the multiplex PCR reads again in MiXCR, with one record for every CDR3 protein. The sample holds about 600,000 distinct CDR3 sequences, roughly 15% seen once. The germline gives CDR1 MDHEN, CDR2 SYDVKM. After removal of 4 bases from V and 8 bases from J, the junction contained 6 bases not matched to a gene. This CDR3 has 13 amino acids.

The clonotype comes from a woman aged 40-49 years with Graves' ophthalmopathy. The sequenced sample was blood. The chain couples TRBV28 to TRBJ1-2, with 8 bases aligning to TRBD1. CDR3 loop: CASSSLTGGGYTF. CDR3 nucleotide sequence: TGTGCCAGCAGTTCCCTAACAGGGGGGGGCTACACCTTC.